This T cell receptor beta chain was retrieved from a study of T cell responses to AZD1222 COVID-19 vaccine. General study findings and limits: Across the whole spike, CD4 TCRs peaked at regions 160-218 and 743-854.

Using immunoSEQ multiplex PCR, the repertoire was profiled, and TCRdb retains in-frame clones only, with some absent. This table holds fewer than 100,000 clones, almost 90% found once. This clone was recorded only once. Antigen specificity is unknown. Sample: peripheral blood, taken on day 0 of AZD1222 vaccination. The sequence was obtained from an adult in good health.

The CDR3 loop reads CASSAYRGQKFVANEKLFF. The CDR3 nucleotides are TGTGCCAGCAGCGCTTACAGGGGGCAAAAATTTGTAGCTAATGAAAAACTGTTTTTT. V usage is TRBV27 and J usage is TRBJ1-4; 9 nucleotides line up with TRBD1. Germline V CDR1 and CDR2: MNHEY, SMNVEV (reference sequence). V gave up 6 bases and J gave up 3 bases; unmatched junction bases: 17. The CDR3 extends over 19 amino acids.